The 32 T cell receptor beta chains listed next were all sequenced from one sample in a study of blood T cells in healthy people across ages. PCR was performed a second time for about 7 to 11 cycles using a sample-barcoded 5' primer and a J-beta primer mix. TCRdb re-derived calls from the 5' RACE reads in MiXCR, one entry per CDR3 protein. The table lists 1.5 million to 2 million distinct CDR3 sequences, roughly 27% of them singletons. The specimen was blood. All receptors come from a woman aged 30 to 39 in good health.

In this sample, this clonotype turned up many times. The genes are TRBV5-1 and TRBJ2-7, with TRBD2 identical over 13 bases. After removal of 3 bases from V and 2 bases from J, the junction contained 5 bases not matched to a gene. Germline assignment: CDR1 SGHRS and CDR2 YFSETQ. The CDR3 length is 16 residues. The CDR3 spells CASSSTGTSGAYEQYF. In DNA form, the CDR3 reads TGCGCCAGCAGCTCAACCGGGACTAGCGGGGCCTACGAGCAGTACTTC. The full variable domain, in which reference TRBV5-1 and TRBJ2-7 provide the parts outside the CDR3, is KAGVTQTPRYLIKTRGQQVTLSCSPISGHRSVSWYQQTPGQGLQFLFEYFSETQRNKGNFPGRFSGRQFSNSRSEMNVSTLELGDSALYLCASSSTGTSGAYEQYFGPGTRLTVT.

Only a few counts were recorded for this clonotype. The junction and the germline gene differ at one end; a read error may be behind it. The chain joins TRBV7-8 to TRBJ2-5; TRBD2 is a possible D gene (5 bases). This CDR3 contains 16 residues. The germline V gene has CDR1 SGHVS and CDR2 FQNEAQ. Written as DNA, the CDR3 is TGTGCCGGCAGCTTAGCGAAAGGCGATTTGGGCAATGAGCAGTACTTC. This codes for CAGSLAKGDLGNEQYF.

This clonotype was seen more than once but under ten times. The chain links TRBV12-3 or TRBV12-4 to TRBJ1-1; D perhaps matches TRBD1 (5 bases). V lost 7 bases and J 4 bases, leaving 16 bases between the germline ends. The CDR3 is made up of 14 amino acids. The chain's CDR3 is CASTLGGIGTEAFF. Here the CDR3 DNA reads TGTGCCAGCACCCTCGGGGGAATCGGCACTGAAGCTTTCTTT.

Regarding this clonotype: Given a much more abundant clone one base away, this may be a read error. The V call is TRBV6-5, the J call TRBJ2-3; perhaps TRBD1 as D (7 bases). This CDR3 is 14 amino acids long. The germline V gene encodes CDR1 MNHEY and CDR2 SVGAGI. CDR3 sequence: CASTPGGNTDTQCF. CDR3 sequence (DNA): TGTGCCAGCACCCCAGGGGGGAACACAGATACGCAGTGTTTT.

This clonotype appeared many times. The chain carries TRBV6-6 and TRBJ2-4, with 10 nucleotides matching TRBD1. The J call may be incorrect, as the DNA end agrees better with TRBJ2-7. This CDR3 has 15 residues. Per germline, CDR1 MNHNY and CDR2 SVGAGI (reference sequence). Here the CDR3 reads CASNTGQGTSSEQYF. Written as DNA, the CDR3 is TGTGCCAGCAATACGGGACAGGGGACTTCTAGCGAGCAGTACTTC.

The chain employs TRBV27 and TRBJ2-1; either TRBD1 or TRBD2 may supply D (5 bases each). The CDR3 contains 13 residues. V lost 3 bases and J 11 bases, leaving 14 bases between the germline ends. CDR1 is MNHEY, CDR2 SMNVEV, per germline (reference sequence). The CDR3 region has the DNA TGTGCCAGCAGTTTTATAAACGGGGCAAAGCAGTTCTTC. Translation gives CASSFINGAKQFF.

The sample holds many counts of this clonotype. This rearrangement joins TRBV18 to TRBJ2-3; 13 positions match TRBD2. V shed 2 bases and J 10 bases; nucleotides not matched to a gene: 9. In germline, CDR1 is KGHSH, CDR2 LQKENI. This CDR3 is 16 amino acids long. The CDR3 spells CASSPNGLAGENPQYF. CDR3 coding DNA: TGTGCCAGCTCACCAAACGGACTAGCGGGAGAGAATCCGCAGTATTTT.

This clonotype has just a few counts. The chain carries TRBV5-1 and TRBJ2-3, with D unresolved. The V and J ends lost 8 bases and 7 bases respectively, with 14 bases between them. Germline loops: CDR1 SGHRS, CDR2 YFSETQ. The CDR3 covers 12 residues. CDR3 loop: CASSPRQNTQYF. The CDR3 DNA reads TGCGCCAGTAGCCCTCGGCAAAATACGCAGTATTTT.

The chain joins TRBV20-1 to TRBJ2-5; D is uncertain. Germline loops: CDR1 DFQATT, CDR2 SNEGSKA (reference sequence). V shed 2 bases and J shed 4 bases, with 11 bases lying between them. There are 13 residues in the CDR3. CDR3 sequence reads: CSARRLKGETQYF. For the CDR3, the DNA is TGCAGTGCTAGACGGTTAAAGGGAGAGACCCAGTACTTC.

The V and J genes are TRBV5-1 and TRBJ2-7; D might be TRBD1 (6 bases). In germline, CDR1 is SGHRS, CDR2 YFSETQ. Trimming left V 0 bases short and J 12 bases short, with 16 bases between. The CDR3 is 13 residues long. This CDR3 is CASSLEGTHPMYF. The CDR3 DNA sequence: TGCGCCAGCAGCTTGGAAGGGACACACCCTATGTACTTC.

J is TRBJ2-7 and V is TRBV3-1, with 9 bases aligning to TRBD1. This CDR3 contains 15 residues. V lost 3 bases and J lost 2; bases outside the gene matches: 5. CDR1 and CDR2 (germline): LGHDT, YNNKEL (reference sequence). CDR3 nucleotide sequence: TGTGCCAGCAGCCAGAGACAGGGGGTGACCTACGAGCAGTACTTC. Translating it yields CASSQRQGVTYEQYF.

Regarding this clonotype: The junction shows a germline mismatch at one end, possibly a read error. The chain carries TRBV24-1 and TRBJ2-1, with D maybe TRBD1 (5 bases). Germline V lookup: CDR1 KGHDR, CDR2 SFDVKD. CDR3 length: 13 residues. The chain's CDR3 is CATRESDSDEQVF. The CDR3 nucleotides read TGTGCCACCAGGGAGAGTGACAGTGATGAGCAGGTCTTC.

The rearrangement joins TRBV29-1 to TRBJ1-2; D is unclear. Deletions cut 2 bases from V and 2 bases from J, with 6 bases between. CDR1 and CDR2 from the germline V gene are SQVTM and ANQGSEA. The CDR3 totals 12 residues. In DNA, the CDR3 is TGCAGCGTTGAAACCGGGAACTATGGCTACACCTTC. The encoded protein is CSVETGNYGYTF.

This clonotype turned up a few times. The chain couples TRBV5-6 to TRBJ1-1, with D possibly matching TRBD1 (6 bases). In germline, CDR1 is SGHDT, CDR2 YYEEEE. The V end was cut by 6 bases, the J end by 1 base, with 19 bases between. This CDR3 is built from 16 residues. CDR3 loop: CASIEGGISSNTEAFF. The CDR3 bases are TGTGCCAGCATCGAAGGGGGGATTTCCTCGAACACTGAAGCTTTCTTT.

This clonotype has only a few counts. V and J are TRBV18 and TRBJ1-5; D is possibly TRBD1 (5 bases). Germline lookup yields CDR1 KGHSH and CDR2 LQKENI. This CDR3 is 13 amino acids long. Trimming took off 6 bases at V and 4 bases at J, with 10 bases between the two ends. CDR3 amino acids: CASSGWGNQPQHF. The CDR3 DNA reads TGTGCCAGCTCTGGTTGGGGGAATCAGCCCCAGCATTTT.

This clonotype is a singleton in its sample. The chain combines TRBV5-6 with TRBJ2-5, with no clear D. Germline V CDR1 and CDR2: SGHDT, YYEEEE. V was cut by 4 bases and J by 5 bases, with 6 bases left in between. The CDR3 consists of 11 residues. The CDR3 DNA reads as TGTGCCAGCAGCATTGTGGAGACCCAGTACTTC. It specifies CASSIVETQYF.

This clonotype has more than one count but fewer than ten. The chain joins TRBV5-1 to TRBJ1-2, with TRBD1 identical over 10 bases. CDR1 SGHRS and CDR2 YFSETQ come from the germline V gene. The V segment lost 4 bases and the J segment 0 bases; nucleotides outside the gene matches: 9. This CDR3 comprises 17 residues. The CDR3 nucleotides are TGCGCCAGCAGCGCGGGACAGGGGACTGTAGCTAACTATGGCTACACCTTC. This encodes CASSAGQGTVANYGYTF.

For this clonotype: This could be a read error, since a much larger clone is one nucleotide away. V gene TRBV5-1 combines with J gene TRBJ2-7; TRBD1 aligns across 10 bases. Germline CDR1 and CDR2: SGHRS and YFSETQ. The CDR3 length is 14 residues. The chain's CDR3 is CTSSRTGGWNEQYF. In DNA, the CDR3 is TGCACCAGCAGCCGGACAGGGGGGTGGAACGAGCAGTACTTC.

J is TRBJ1-2 and V is TRBV6-5; maybe TRBD1 (5 bases). This CDR3 region has 11 residues. Germline CDR1 and CDR2: MNHEY and SVGAGI. For the CDR3, the DNA is TGTGCTGCGGGGCAGACCTATGGCTACACCTTC. Translation gives CAAGQTYGYTF.

The chain carries TRBV6-2 or TRBV6-3 and TRBJ2-5; 7 bases align to TRBD2. This CDR3 comprises 17 residues. Germline CDR1 reads MNHEY; CDR2 reads SVGEGT. J lost 4 bases, V lost 2 bases, and 13 bases had no gene match. The DNA of the CDR3 is TGTGCCAGCAGTTACGGCCTCGGCGCGGGAGTAGGAGAGACCCAGTACTTC. Residues: CASSYGLGAGVGETQYF.

Only a few counts were recorded for this clonotype. Here the CDR3 DNA reads TGCGCCAGCAGACCCGCGAGACAGACCAGCTCCTACGAGCAGTACTTC. Protein product: CASRPARQTSSYEQYF. V gene TRBV5-1 combines with J gene TRBJ2-7; D possibly corresponds to TRBD1 (5 bases). Germline CDR1 is SGHRS and CDR2 is YFSETQ. The CDR3 spans 16 residues. V lost 5 bases, J lost 0 bases, and 18 bases lay in between.

This clonotype occurred a few times. The J gene is TRBJ2-7, the V gene TRBV7-9, with D possibly TRBD2 on 6 matching bases. This CDR3 is 14 amino acids long. Trimming cost V 4 bases and J 3 bases, with 13 bases left between them. Germline V CDR1 and CDR2: SEHNR, FQNEAQ (reference sequence). CDR3 sequence: CASSSPRGIYEQYF. CDR3 bases: TGTGCCAGCAGCTCACCGCGGGGCATCTACGAGCAGTACTTC.

A note on this clonotype: A junction end diverges from the germline sequence, so it may reflect a read error. J is TRBJ2-3 and V is TRBV20-1; D gene ambiguous. This CDR3 has 13 residues. Germline-derived CDR1 and CDR2 are DFQATT and SNEGSKA (reference sequence). CDR3 sequence: CSVGSQSTDMQYF. The CDR3 bases are TGCAGTGTCGGGTCCCAGAGCACAGATATGCAGTATTTT.

This clonotype was counted between two and nine times. The DNA of the CDR3 is TGTGCCAGCGCAATTTTACGGGACAGACAAGAGACCCAGTACTTC. Amino acid sequence: CASAILRDRQETQYF. The chain uses TRBV27 and TRBJ2-5; 7 bases fit TRBD1. Germline loops: CDR1 MNHEY, CDR2 SMNVEV (reference sequence). The V gene end was trimmed by 8 bases and the J gene end by 2 bases; junction bases not matched to a gene: 11. This CDR3 spans 15 amino acids.

The chain uses TRBV4-3 and TRBJ2-3, with 8 bases lining up with TRBD2. CDR3 length: 16 residues. The germline CDR1 and CDR2 sequences are LGHNA and YSLEER. After removal of 1 base from V and 2 bases from J, the junction contained 5 bases not matched to a gene. CDR3 sequence reads: CASSQGGRTPTDTQYF. The CDR3 nucleotides read TGCGCCAGCAGCCAAGGCGGGAGGACCCCCACAGATACGCAGTATTTT.

This clonotype was counted a few times. J is TRBJ1-6 and V is TRBV28; D is unresolved. The germline V gene encodes CDR1 MDHEN and CDR2 SYDVKM. CDR3 length: 13 residues. V lost 6 bases, J lost 5 bases, and 8 bases lay in between. CDR3 bases: TGTGCCAGCAGATCCGGGGATAATTCACCCCTCCACTTT. Protein sequence: CASRSGDNSPLHF. Drawing the rest from reference TRBV28 and TRBJ1-6, the complete variable domain is DVKVTQSSRYLVKRTGEKVFLECVQDMDHENMFWYRQDPGLGLRLIYFSYDVKMKEKGDIPEGYSVSREKKERFSLILESASTNQTSMYLCASRSGDNSPLHFGNGTRLTVT.

This clonotype was seen repeatedly, ten times or more. The chain employs TRBV12-3 or TRBV12-4 and TRBJ1-2; no definite D call. The CDR3 totals 14 residues. Trimming cost V 9 bases and J 0 bases, with 14 bases left between them. The CDR3, as DNA: TGTGCCAGTTACCGGGGTCGGACTAACTATGGCTACACCTTC. This codes for CASYRGRTNYGYTF.

This clonotype turned up a few times. This chain joins TRBV11-2 and TRBJ2-1; no clear D. V was trimmed by 5 bases and J by 10 bases, leaving 12 bases between them. The CDR3 is 12 residues long. Germline assignment: CDR1 SGHAT and CDR2 FQNNGV. The CDR3 loop reads CASSPPFQEQFF. The CDR3 DNA reads as TGTGCCAGCAGCCCTCCATTCCAAGAGCAGTTCTTC.

In its sample, this clonotype was seen a few times. The chain employs TRBV10-3 and TRBJ2-7; 11 bases fit TRBD1. This CDR3 has 16 residues. After removal of 0 bases from V and 6 bases from J, the junction contained 7 bases not matched to a gene. Germline values: CDR1 ENHRY, CDR2 SYGVKD. The CDR3 sequence is CAISESKGTGGSEQYF. Here the CDR3 DNA reads TGTGCCATCAGTGAGTCCAAGGGGACAGGGGGAAGCGAGCAGTACTTC.

A word on this clonotype: A much larger clone sits a single nucleotide away, making a read error possible. J is TRBJ2-1 and V is TRBV6-5; D is unclear. The germline V and J ends were trimmed by 0 bases and 6 bases, with 12 bases remaining between them. The CDR3 length is 15 residues. Germline V gives CDR1 MNHEY, CDR2 SVGAGI. The CDR3 sequence is CASSYSGRNPNEQFF. For the CDR3, the DNA is TGTGCCAGCAGTTACTCGGGCAGGAACCCCAATGAGCAGTTCTTC.

In this sample, this clonotype turned up a few times. V gene TRBV6-6 combines with J gene TRBJ1-2, with D tentatively TRBD1 (6 bases). V was clipped by 2 bases and J by 4 bases, with 11 bases between them. Germline lookup yields CDR1 MNHNY and CDR2 SVGAGI (reference sequence). The CDR3 length is 14 residues. CDR3 nucleotides: TGTGCCAGCAGTTACGTACAGGGTGGCTATGGCTACACCTTC. Translated, it gives CASSYVQGGYGYTF.

This clonotype was seen only a few times. The chain employs TRBV28 and TRBJ1-5; D unresolved. V dropped 5 bases and J dropped 3 bases, with 17 bases sitting between them. This CDR3 comprises 16 residues. From germline, CDR1 is MDHEN and CDR2 SYDVKM. The chain's CDR3 is CASSLKTSRANQPQHF. The CDR3 DNA is TGTGCCAGCAGTCTTAAGACCTCAAGGGCCAATCAGCCCCAGCATTTT.